One sample yielded the 2 T cell receptor beta chains listed below, sequenced in a study of blood T cell repertoires in COVID-19. The protocol was immunoSEQ multiplex PCR, while the TCRdb copy is restricted to in-frame clones and leaves out a portion. Of nearly 110,000 clones listed, 70% to 90% are singletons. Sequencing used peripheral blood. The source is a man aged 45 to 65 with active or convalescent COVID-19.

The chain joins TRBV11-2 to TRBJ2-1; D may be TRBD1 (6 bases). CDR1 is SGHAT, CDR2 FQNNGV, per germline. The CDR3 has 14 amino acids. Trimming cost V 1 base and J 5 bases, with 9 bases left between them. The CDR3 region is CASSLGTAHNEQFF. The CDR3, as DNA: TGTGCCAGCAGCTTAGGGACAGCACACAATGAGCAGTTCTTC.

This CDR3 is CASRVLRDIYTF. CDR3 nucleotides: TGTGCCAGCAGGGTGCTGAGGGACATTTACACCTTC. The chain is built from TRBV7-9 and TRBJ1-2; tentatively, D is TRBD1 (6 bases). The CDR3 covers 12 residues. The ends were cut back, 6 bases at V and 11 bases at J, with 16 bases in the middle. Germline values: CDR1 SEHNR, CDR2 FQNEAQ (reference sequence).